These 19 T cell receptor beta chains were sequenced from one sample in a study of blood T cell repertoires in COVID-19 (dated by TCRdb to the early 2020s). The receptor library was made with the immunoSEQ multiplex PCR assay. Here the immuneACCESS table is served through TCRdb, limited to in-frame sequences with V and J called. Missing clones are a known gap in these copies; in checked studies unresolved V genes cover under half, and the rest lacks a known reason. This sample is represented by 180,000 or so clones; around 82% of them were singletons. Approximately 2.4% of the sample is held by the ten biggest clonotypes. Sequenced material: peripheral blood. Source of these receptors: a human donor with acute or convalescent COVID-19. The donor label of this sample is uncertain.

The CDR3 spells CASSQDHRGEDNQPQHF. The CDR3 bases are TGTGCCAGCAGCCAAGATCACAGAGGGGAGGACAATCAGCCCCAGCATTTT. The chain recombines TRBV3-1 (or the pseudogene TRBV3-2) with TRBJ1-5, with a tentative D call TRBD1 (5 bases). Germline V gives CDR1 LGHDT, CDR2 YNNKEL (reference sequence). The CDR3 extends over 17 amino acids. Trimming left V 0 bases short and J 3 bases short, with 15 bases between.

This rearrangement joins TRBV3-1 (or the pseudogene TRBV3-2) to TRBJ2-7, with 9 bases lining up with TRBD2. This CDR3 comprises 15 residues. CDR1 LGHDT and CDR2 YNNKEL come from the germline V gene (reference sequence). V trimming: 2 bases; J trimming: 3 bases; junction bases outside the gene matches: 5. This CDR3 is CASSQFLAGFYEQYF. CDR3 nucleotide sequence: TGTGCCAGCAGCCAATTCCTAGCGGGATTCTACGAGCAGTACTTC.

This chain uses TRBV28 with TRBJ2-2, with 7 bases fitting TRBD2. The CDR3 spans 15 residues. With 3 bases clipped from V and 5 bases from J, the junction kept 6 bases outside the gene matches. CDR1 and CDR2 from the germline V gene are MDHEN and SYDVKM. As DNA, the CDR3 is TGTGCCAGCAGTTTCACGGGGGGTTCTACCGGGGAGCTGTTTTTT. This sequence encodes CASSFTGGSTGELFF.

This sequence joins TRBV6-5 and TRBJ1-4; no definite D call. The V and J ends lost 7 bases and 10 bases respectively, with 16 bases between them. The germline V gene has CDR1 MNHEY and CDR2 SVGAGI. The CDR3 contains 13 residues. CDR3 sequence reads: CASMIVGGGKLFF. The CDR3 DNA sequence: TGTGCCAGCATGATTGTCGGAGGAGGAAAACTGTTTTTT.

This clone has a handful of counts. The genes are TRBV2 and TRBJ2-7; TRBD2 agrees at 9 bases. The V gene's germline CDR1 is SNHLY and CDR2 FYNNEI. J was trimmed by 0 bases and V by 2 bases; bases with no gene match: 8. This CDR3 has 17 amino acids. For the CDR3, the DNA is TGTGCCAGCAGTGAACGGAGACTAGCGGCCCGCTCCTACGAGCAGTACTTC. This translates into CASSERRLAARSYEQYF.

This clone was counted only a few times. V gene TRBV6-5 combines with J gene TRBJ1-6; TRBD1 is a possible D gene (6 bases). The CDR3 is made up of 15 amino acids. V lost 6 bases to trimming and J lost 6 bases, with 15 bases between them. Germline V gene lookup returns CDR1 MNHEY and CDR2 SVGAGI. The DNA for the CDR3 is TGTGCCAGCAGCAGTACAGGGATTCCTAATTCACCCCTCCACTTT. Its protein is CASSSTGIPNSPLHF.

The CDR3 sequence is CSVGGRQGEWETQYF. The CDR3 region has the DNA TGCAGCGTTGGGGGGAGACAGGGAGAGTGGGAGACCCAGTACTTC. The genes are TRBV29-1 and TRBJ2-5; 7 bases fit TRBD1. The CDR3 contains 15 residues. The junction had 13 bases not matched to a gene; V was cut back by 4 bases and J by 5 bases. Germline assignment: CDR1 SQVTM and CDR2 ANQGSEA.

The chain has TRBV24-1 and TRBJ2-3, with 8 bases that match TRBD2. The CDR3 totals 16 residues. The germline V gene has CDR1 KGHDR and CDR2 SFDVKD. The V gene end was trimmed by 9 bases and the J gene end by 1 base; junction bases not matched to a gene: 11. The CDR3 nucleotides read TGTGCCACCCATTCTGGGCGGGAGGCGGGCACAGATACGCAGTATTTT. This codes for CATHSGREAGTDTQYF.

The V gene is TRBV28, the J gene TRBJ1-5, with D possibly matching TRBD1 (5 bases). The V and J ends lost 2 bases and 1 base respectively, with 15 bases between them. Germline V gene data show CDR1 as MDHEN and CDR2 as SYDVKM. The CDR3 is made up of 17 amino acids. CDR3 loop: CASSLPRRGVSNQPQHF. DNA for the CDR3: TGTGCCAGCAGTTTACCACGGAGGGGCGTGAGCAATCAGCCCCAGCATTTT.

This chain links TRBV3-1 (or the pseudogene TRBV3-2) with TRBJ2-7; 14 bases are shared with TRBD2. Germline V gives CDR1 LGHDT, CDR2 YNNKEL (reference sequence). The V segment lost 5 bases and the J segment 4 bases; nucleotides outside the gene matches: 4. CDR3 size: 15 residues. CDR3 DNA sequence: TGTGCCAGCAGCTCAGGACTAGCGGGAGGTTACGAGCAGTACTTC. Protein: CASSSGLAGGYEQYF.

This CDR3 reads CASSLEQGGSNTGELFF. The CDR3 DNA follows: TGCGCCAGCAGCTTGGAGCAGGGTGGCTCGAACACCGGGGAGCTGTTTTTT. The chain combines TRBV5-1 with TRBJ2-2; possible D gene TRBD1, 5 bases. Per germline, CDR1 SGHRS and CDR2 YFSETQ. The V end lost 0 bases, the J end lost 0 bases, and 12 bases lay between the germline ends. The CDR3 loop spans 17 amino acids.

The CDR3 spells CASSTGTVNTEAFF. The DNA of the CDR3 is TGTGCCAGCAGCACCGGGACAGTGAACACTGAAGCTTTCTTT. The genes are TRBV7-9 and TRBJ1-1; 7 bases align to TRBD1. Germline CDR1 is SEHNR and CDR2 is FQNEAQ (reference sequence). The CDR3 consists of 14 residues. With 5 bases clipped from V and 0 bases from J, the junction kept 3 bases outside the gene matches.

The CDR3 nucleotides are TGTGCCAGCAGAGTTGTGGGACTAGCAGTTTCGCAGTACTTC. Translation gives CASRVVGLAVSQYF. J is TRBJ2-7 and V is TRBV27, with 9 bases aligning to TRBD2. Trimming took 6 bases from V and 9 from J; bases not matched to a gene: 12. The CDR3 is 14 amino acids. Germline V gives CDR1 MNHEY, CDR2 SMNVEV (reference sequence).

The chain links TRBV7-9 to TRBJ1-2; D possibly corresponds to TRBD1 (6 bases). The V gene lost 8 bases and the J gene lost 4 bases, with 14 bases spanning the gap. CDR3 length: 13 residues. CDR1 is SEHNR and CDR2 is FQNEAQ in the germline V gene (reference sequence). The CDR3 spells CASQGSSSYGYTF. The CDR3 DNA sequence: TGTGCCAGCCAGGGGAGCTCTAGCTATGGCTACACCTTC.

The V call is TRBV6-6, the J call TRBJ2-2, with D perhaps TRBD1 (6 bases). V shed 6 bases and J shed 4 bases, with 15 bases lying between them. This CDR3 region has 15 residues. CDR1 and CDR2 from the germline V gene are MNHNY and SVGAGI (reference sequence). The CDR3 loop reads CASSLRDTLTGELFF. DNA of the CDR3: TGTGCCAGCAGCCTCCGGGACACCCTCACCGGGGAGCTGTTTTTT.

CDR3 sequence (DNA): TGTGCCAGCAGTTTATCAGGGGGCTTGGGAGGTGAGCAGTTCTTC. This codes for CASSLSGGLGGEQFF. This chain uses TRBV27 with TRBJ2-1, with D maybe TRBD1 (7 bases). Germline CDR1 reads MNHEY; CDR2 reads SMNVEV (reference sequence). V lost 0 bases and J 9 bases, leaving 15 bases between the germline ends. The CDR3 contains 15 residues.

J is TRBJ2-7 and V is TRBV10-2, with D tentatively TRBD1 (6 bases). Trimming cost V 3 bases and J 0 bases, with 18 bases left between them. This CDR3 is 17 amino acids long. Germline V gene sequence: CDR1 WSHSY, CDR2 SAAADI. CDR3 protein: CASSDRHRASLSYEQYF. CDR3 coding DNA: TGCGCCAGCAGTGACCGCCACAGGGCCTCTCTCTCCTACGAGCAGTACTTC.

This sequence joins TRBV27 and TRBJ2-1; TRBD1 agrees at 8 bases. With V trimmed by 7 bases and J by 2 bases, 1 base remained unmatched. Germline V gene data show CDR1 as MNHEY and CDR2 as SMNVEV (reference sequence). The CDR3 extends over 13 amino acids. The CDR3 DNA is TGTGCCAGCAAACAGGGGGCCTACAATGAGCAGTTCTTC. This codes for CASKQGAYNEQFF.

The chain is built from TRBV21-1 and TRBJ2-5; the table's D call, TRBD2, was not checked against the DNA. TRBV21-1 has pseudogene status. The CDR3 spans 15 residues. The CDR3 coding sequence is TGTGCCAGCCCCTGGACTAGCGGGAACCAAGAGACCCAGTACTTC. Encoded protein: CASPWTSGNQETQYF.